Listed here are 32 T cell receptor beta chains from one sample, sequenced in a study of cytotoxic CD8 clonotypes in ibrutinib-treated CLL. The assay was immunoSEQ multiplex PCR, and TCRdb's table has in-frame clones only and misses some. The sample records about 330,000 clones, 60% to 80% being singletons. Sequencing was performed on PBMCs, taken after 36 months of ibrutinib treatment. All receptors derive from a human donor with chronic lymphocytic leukemia.

The chain combines TRBV4-1 with TRBJ2-1, with a possible D match to TRBD1 (5 bases). CDR3 length: 14 amino acids. CDR1 MGHRA and CDR2 YSYEKL come from the germline V gene. Trimming stripped 1 base from V and 10 bases from J, with 14 bases between. The CDR3 reads CASSQGVGVGEQFF. The CDR3 DNA reads as TGCGCCAGCAGCCAAGGGGTAGGGGTAGGGGAGCAGTTCTTC.

This clone was counted only a few times. The chain has TRBV28 and TRBJ1-4; D gene unclear. The CDR3 spans 11 residues. V lost 7 bases and J lost 6, with 6 bases in between. Germline V gene sequence: CDR1 MDHEN, CDR2 SYDVKM. CDR3 DNA: TGTGCCAGCATCGGTCATGAAAAACTGTTTTTT. The encoded protein is CASIGHEKLFF.

This clone was detected only once. This chain uses TRBV6-6 with TRBJ1-1; D gene ambiguous. Trimming shortened V by 6 bases and J by 7 bases, and 6 bases separated the two germline ends. CDR3 size: 10 residues. The germline V gene encodes CDR1 MNHNY and CDR2 SVGAGI (reference sequence). The DNA of the CDR3 is TGTGCCAGCAGCCATGTTGAAGCTTTCTTT. It encodes CASSHVEAFF.

This clone was observed a few times. The rearrangement uses TRBV4-1 and TRBJ2-1; 10 bases are a match to TRBD2. The length of the CDR3 is 16 residues. Germline CDR1 and CDR2: MGHRA and YSYEKL. Losses at the gene ends were 3 bases for V and 3 bases for J; bases not matched to a gene: 5. The CDR3 DNA reads as TGCGCCAGCAGCCAGGGACCTAGCGGGAGCTACAATGAGCAGTTCTTC. The encoded protein is CASSQGPSGSYNEQFF.

The chain employs TRBV14 and TRBJ1-6; TRBD1 aligns across 8 bases. Germline-derived CDR1 and CDR2 are SGHDN and FVKESK. The CDR3 is made up of 16 amino acids. With 1 base clipped from V and 3 bases from J, the junction kept 2 bases outside the gene matches. In DNA form, the CDR3 reads TGTGCCAGCAGCCAAGCAGGGGGCGTCTATAATTCACCCCTCCACTTT. This translates into CASSQAGGVYNSPLHF.

The genes are TRBV7-9 and TRBJ2-2; perhaps TRBD1 as D (5 bases). The germline gives CDR1 SEHNR, CDR2 FQNEAQ (reference sequence). The CDR3 loop spans 15 amino acids. Trimming shortened V by 3 bases and J by 1 base, and 9 bases separated the two germline ends. The CDR3 protein is CASSFVRVNTGELFF. CDR3 sequence (DNA): TGTGCCAGCAGCTTTGTCAGGGTGAACACCGGGGAGCTGTTTTTT.

CDR3 residues: CASRSGYYEQYF. CDR3 bases: TGTGCCAGCAGAAGCGGGTACTACGAGCAGTACTTC. J is TRBJ2-7 and V is TRBV2; D possibly corresponds to TRBD2 (6 bases). Trimming removed 6 bases at V and 3 bases at J, with 9 bases between. The CDR3 length is 12 residues. Per the germline V gene, CDR1 is SNHLY and CDR2 is FYNNEI.

Only a few counts were recorded for this clone. The chain carries TRBV2 and TRBJ1-6, with 10 bases fitting TRBD1. CDR1 and CDR2 (germline): SNHLY, FYNNEI. V lost 6 bases, J lost 7 bases, and 9 bases stayed unmatched. This CDR3 comprises 16 residues. DNA of the CDR3: TGTGCCAGCAGCGCCGGGACAGGGGTTGGGAATTCACCCCTCCACTTT. Protein: CASSAGTGVGNSPLHF.

This clone was seen only once. The chain couples TRBV6-5 to TRBJ1-1; D call uncertain. This CDR3 spans 15 amino acids. Germline-derived CDR1 and CDR2 are MNHEY and SVGAGI. Trimming removed 4 bases at V and 2 bases at J, with 14 bases between. The CDR3, as DNA: TGTGCCAGCAGTTTGGGAAGAGTAAGCAACACTGAAGCTTTCTTT. Amino acids: CASSLGRVSNTEAFF.

V gene TRBV11-2 combines with J gene TRBJ2-7; 12 bases map to TRBD1. V was pared by 3 bases and J by 5 bases, with 8 bases of the junction left unmatched. CDR1 and CDR2 (germline): SGHAT, FQNNGV. This CDR3 comprises 16 residues. CDR3 nucleotides: TGTGCCAGCAGCTTCCGGGACAGGGGGCGCATGGACGAGCAGTACTTC. Translation: CASSFRDRGRMDEQYF.

The chain uses TRBV2 and TRBJ1-5, with D possibly being TRBD1 (6 bases). From germline, CDR1 is SNHLY and CDR2 FYNNEI. This CDR3 spans 15 amino acids. V dropped 3 bases and J dropped 6 bases, with 15 bases sitting between them. CDR3 in amino acids: CASSDGGRLSQPQHF. The CDR3 DNA is TGTGCCAGCAGTGACGGGGGGCGTTTGAGTCAGCCCCAGCATTTT.

The rearrangement uses TRBV6-6 and TRBJ1-1; no reliable D call. The CDR3 is 13 residues long. V was trimmed by 4 bases and J by 1 base, leaving 7 bases between them. The germline V gene has CDR1 MNHNY and CDR2 SVGAGI (reference sequence). The CDR3 region is CASSSLENTEAFF. DNA for the CDR3: TGTGCCAGCAGTTCCCTCGAGAACACTGAAGCTTTCTTT.

CDR3 in amino acids: CAISGSGGAWYTGELFF. Written as DNA, the CDR3 is TGTGCCATCAGTGGTAGCGGGGGGGCCTGGTACACCGGGGAGCTGTTTTTT. The V gene is TRBV10-3, the J gene TRBJ2-2, with 11 positions matching TRBD2. This CDR3 is built from 17 residues. Germline lookup yields CDR1 ENHRY and CDR2 SYGVKD. V dropped 4 bases and J dropped 3; count of bases not matched to a gene: 7.

The V gene is TRBV29-1, the J gene TRBJ1-1, with unresolved D. The CDR3 totals 15 residues. V was shortened by 5 bases and J by 2 bases, with 18 bases between the two germline ends. Germline V lookup: CDR1 SQVTM, CDR2 ANQGSEA. CDR3 in amino acids: CSVNRRLVRNTEAFF. The CDR3 DNA sequence: TGCAGCGTTAATCGAAGGTTGGTTAGAAACACTGAAGCTTTCTTT.

The rearrangement uses TRBV7-3 and TRBJ2-3, with TRBD1 identical over 7 bases. The CDR3 covers 14 residues. V shed 3 bases and J 2 bases; nucleotides not matched to a gene: 2. Germline values: CDR1 SGHTA, CDR2 FQGTGA. CDR3 amino acids: CASSLQGDTDTQYF. As DNA, the CDR3 is TGTGCCAGCAGCTTGCAGGGGGACACAGATACGCAGTATTTT. The full variable domain, in which reference TRBV7-3 and TRBJ2-3 provide the parts outside the CDR3, is GAGVSQTPSNKVTEKGKYVELRCDPISGHTALYWYRQSLGQGPEFLIYFQGTGAADDSGLPNDRFFAVRPEGSVSTLKIQRTERGDSAVYLCASSLQGDTDTQYFGPGTRLTVL.

This clone was seen a handful of times. The chain uses TRBV29-1 and TRBJ1-2, with TRBD1 identical over 7 bases. CDR3 length: 13 amino acids. Per germline, CDR1 SQVTM and CDR2 ANQGSEA. J was trimmed by 8 bases and V by 6 bases; bases with no gene match: 12. CDR3 region: CSVIRQGTYGYTF. CDR3 nucleotide sequence: TGCAGCGTGATCCGACAGGGTACATACGGCTACACCTTC.

This clone has a handful of counts. This sequence joins TRBV6-5 and TRBJ1-5, with a weak D call TRBD1 (5 bases). The V gene's germline CDR1 is MNHEY and CDR2 SVGAGI. This CDR3 has 13 amino acids. The CDR3: CHTRVRGNQPQHF. The DNA for the CDR3 is TGTCATACCAGGGTCCGAGGCAATCAGCCCCAGCATTTT.

V gene TRBV5-4 combines with J gene TRBJ2-2; the match to TRBD2 covers 7 bases. The CDR3 length is 15 residues. V trimming: 4 bases; J trimming: 4 bases; junction bases outside the gene matches: 7. Germline loops: CDR1 SGHNT, CDR2 YYREEE (reference sequence). The CDR3, as DNA: TGTGCCAGCAGCACCCGGACTAGTCGCACCGGGGAGCTGTTTTTT. Translation: CASSTRTSRTGELFF.

The chain is built from TRBV28 and TRBJ2-3; 7 bases map to TRBD1. Germline CDR1 and CDR2: MDHEN and SYDVKM. V trimming: 4 bases; J trimming: 1 base; junction bases outside the gene matches: 8. The CDR3 is 16 residues long. The CDR3, as DNA: TGTGCCAGCAGTTCCCGGGACAGATGGGGCACAGATACGCAGTATTTT. Protein sequence: CASSSRDRWGTDTQYF.

This clone was detected a few times. This chain connects TRBV11-2 to TRBJ1-1; D unclear. Trimming cost V 1 base and J 10 bases, with 19 bases left between them. The CDR3 contains 15 residues. Germline CDR1 SGHAT, CDR2 FQNNGV. CDR3 in amino acids: CASSLGPDTRLRAFF. CDR3 DNA: TGTGCCAGCAGCTTAGGTCCCGACACCCGCCTGAGAGCTTTCTTT. Drawing the rest from reference TRBV11-2 and TRBJ1-1, the complete variable domain is EAGVAQSPRYKIIEKRQSVAFWCNPISGHATLYWYQQILGQGPKLLIQFQNNGVVDDSQLPKDRFSAERLKGVDSTLKIQPAKLEDSAVYLCASSLGPDTRLRAFFGQGTRLTVV.

The chain carries TRBV28 and TRBJ2-1, with D perhaps TRBD2 (6 bases). The CDR3 runs 11 residues. Germline values: CDR1 MDHEN, CDR2 SYDVKM. Trimming cost V 6 bases and J 9 bases, with 9 bases left between them. DNA for the CDR3: TGTGCCAGCAGGCTGGAGGGTGAGCAGTTCTTC. Its protein is CASRLEGEQFF.

The V and J genes are TRBV6-1 and TRBJ1-2; D is perhaps TRBD1 (6 bases). This CDR3 has 14 residues. Germline V gives CDR1 MNHNS, CDR2 SASEGT. V shed 6 bases and J shed 4 bases, with 15 bases lying between them. The CDR3 loop is CASRHTTGLYGYTF. The CDR3 nucleotides are TGTGCCAGCAGACACACTACAGGGCTCTATGGCTACACCTTC.

This clone was counted only a few times. The chain links TRBV18 to TRBJ2-1; 10 nucleotides match TRBD2. The CDR3 has 14 residues. Germline values: CDR1 KGHSH, CDR2 LQKENI. The V gene end was trimmed by 3 bases and the J gene end by 8 bases; junction bases not matched to a gene: 4. CDR3 nucleotide sequence: TGTGCCAGCTCACCGGGACTAGCGCGTCATGAGCAGTTCTTC. Encoded protein: CASSPGLARHEQFF. Based on the CDR3 plus reference TRBV18 and TRBJ2-1, the full variable domain is NAGVMQNPRHLVRRRGQEARLRCSPMKGHSHVYWYRQLPEEGLKFMVYLQKENIIDESGMPKERFSAEFPKEGPSILRIQQVVRGDSAAYFCASSPGLARHEQFFGPGTRLTVL.

This clone was counted only a few times. V gene TRBV6-5 combines with J gene TRBJ2-5; TRBD2 matches 9 bases. From germline, CDR1 is MNHEY and CDR2 SVGAGI. V was pared by 7 bases and J by 2 bases, with 2 bases of the junction left unmatched. The CDR3 is 13 residues long. The CDR3 region has the DNA TGTGCCAGCACTCTAGCGGGACAAGAGACCCAGTACTTC. Amino acid sequence: CASTLAGQETQYF.

The chain is built from TRBV27 and TRBJ1-6; 10 positions agree with TRBD1. Germline CDR1 and CDR2: MNHEY and SMNVEV (reference sequence). The CDR3 totals 16 residues. J was trimmed by 9 bases and V by 4 bases; bases with no gene match: 9. CDR3 residues: CASSSLVGQGTSPLHF. As DNA, the CDR3 is TGTGCCAGCAGTTCTCTCGTGGGACAGGGGACTTCACCCCTCCACTTT.

The CDR3 loop is CASTTLGRPLDPYEQYF. The CDR3 nucleotides are TGTGCCAGCACCACTCTGGGCAGGCCCTTAGATCCCTACGAGCAGTACTTC. The chain links TRBV5-6 to TRBJ2-7; unclear D gene. Looked up from germline, CDR1 is SGHDT and CDR2 is YYEEEE. The CDR3 length is 17 residues. Trimming took 6 bases from V and 2 from J, leaving 24 bases between them.

The chain uses TRBV9 and TRBJ2-2, with D possibly matching TRBD2 (6 bases). CDR1 and CDR2 (germline): SGDLS, YYNGEE. Trimming pared 5 bases from V and 6 bases from J, leaving 14 bases between. The length of the CDR3 is 14 residues. CDR3 DNA: TGTGCCAGCAGTTCCCACATAGCGGCCGGGGAGCTGTTTTTT. Protein sequence: CASSSHIAAGELFF.

V usage is TRBV18 and J usage is TRBJ1-4; possible D gene TRBD1, 5 bases. V lost 3 bases and J lost 4, with 9 bases in between. Germline V lookup: CDR1 KGHSH, CDR2 LQKENI. The CDR3 sequence is 14 residues long. This CDR3 reads CASSPGTYNEKLFF. The CDR3 bases are TGTGCCAGCTCACCTGGGACCTATAATGAAAAACTGTTTTTT.

The rearrangement uses TRBV2 and TRBJ2-5; TRBD2 matches 8 bases. Germline values: CDR1 SNHLY, CDR2 FYNNEI. CDR3 size: 13 residues. CDR3 in DNA: TGTTCTCTAGGCGGGGGGCTCCAAGAGACCCAGTACTTC. Protein: CSLGGGLQETQYF.

V and J are TRBV19 and TRBJ1-5, with a weak D call TRBD1 (6 bases). The CDR3 is 14 amino acids. Trimming stripped 5 bases from V and 2 bases from J, with 10 bases between. Germline-derived CDR1 and CDR2 are LNHDA and SQIVND (reference sequence). This CDR3 reads CASSPDRGNQPQHF. CDR3 bases: TGTGCCAGTAGTCCGGACAGAGGCAATCAGCCCCAGCATTTT.

V is TRBV5-1 and J is TRBJ2-3; 10 bases align to TRBD1. This CDR3 has 18 amino acids. The germline gives CDR1 SGHRS, CDR2 YFSETQ. The junction had 9 bases not matched to a gene; V was cut back by 0 bases and J by 2 bases. CDR3 protein: CASSLGPGTGVVTDTQYF. The DNA for the CDR3 is TGCGCCAGCAGCTTGGGCCCCGGGACAGGGGTCGTCACAGATACGCAGTATTTT. Supplemented by reference TRBV5-1 and TRBJ2-3, the full variable domain reads KAGVTQTPRYLIKTRGQQVTLSCSPISGHRSVSWYQQTPGQGLQFLFEYFSETQRNKGNFPGRFSGRQFSNSRSEMNVSTLELGDSALYLCASSLGPGTGVVTDTQYFGPGTRLTVL.

This clone turned up a few times. This sequence joins TRBV19 and TRBJ1-1; D remains unclear. CDR1 and CDR2 from the germline V gene are LNHDA and SQIVND (reference sequence). This CDR3 is built from 15 residues. The ends were cut back, 6 bases at V and 1 base at J, with 15 bases in the middle. Here the CDR3 DNA reads TGTGCCAGTAGCTTGGGTGCTCAGGAGAACACTGAAGCTTTCTTT. Amino acids: CASSLGAQENTEAFF.